This TCR beta chain stems from a study of shared clonotypes between healthy human individuals. Overall study context: Each donor had three CD4 naive, three CD4 memory, two CD8 naive and one CD8 memory plate.

Points from the study as a whole: In contrast to clonotypes shared by all four donors, non-shared clonotypes had lower generation probabilities. Naive subsets generally exceeded memory subsets in estimated richness.

The CDR3 runs 15 residues. Trimming left V 5 bases short and J 0 bases short, with 13 bases between. The germline gives CDR1 SNHLY, CDR2 FYNNEI. For this clone: As yet, its antigen is unknown.

Only CD45RO-negative cells positively selected for CCR7 counted as naive CD8 cells, so terminally differentiated effector memory CD45RA+ cells were excluded. Each PCR replicate from the sorted subsets contained roughly 210 ng DNA, which is tens of thousands of T cell genomes. The table came from immunoSEQ multiplex PCR; TCRdb's copy has only in-frame clones and leaves some out. The data hold approximately 590,000 clones, with about 95% observed a single time. The specimen sequenced was naive CD8+ T cells sorted from blood. The V call is TRBV2, the J call TRBJ1-1; possible D gene TRBD1, 6 bases. The clonotype was recovered from a woman between 25 and 40 years old in good health. DNA for the CDR3: TGTGCCAGCAGTCCGACAGGAGCCATGAACACTGAAGCTTTCTTT. Translated, it gives CASSPTGAMNTEAFF.